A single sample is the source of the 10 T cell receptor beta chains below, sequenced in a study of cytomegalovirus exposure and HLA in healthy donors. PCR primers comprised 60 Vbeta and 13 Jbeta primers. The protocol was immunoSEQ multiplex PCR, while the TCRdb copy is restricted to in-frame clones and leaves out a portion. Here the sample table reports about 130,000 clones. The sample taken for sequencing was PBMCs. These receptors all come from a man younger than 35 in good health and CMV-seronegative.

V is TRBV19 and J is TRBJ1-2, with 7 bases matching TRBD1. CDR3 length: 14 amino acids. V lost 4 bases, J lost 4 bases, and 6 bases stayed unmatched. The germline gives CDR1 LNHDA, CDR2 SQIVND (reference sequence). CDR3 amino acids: CASSSFRDSYGYTF. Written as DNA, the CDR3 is TGTGCCAGTAGTAGCTTCCGGGACAGCTATGGCTACACCTTC.

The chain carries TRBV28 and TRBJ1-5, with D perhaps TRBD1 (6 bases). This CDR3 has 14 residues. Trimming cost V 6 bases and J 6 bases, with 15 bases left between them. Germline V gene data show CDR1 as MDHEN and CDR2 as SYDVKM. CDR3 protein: CASRLQGNPQPQHF. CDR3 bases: TGTGCCAGCAGGTTACAGGGCAACCCTCAGCCCCAGCATTTT.

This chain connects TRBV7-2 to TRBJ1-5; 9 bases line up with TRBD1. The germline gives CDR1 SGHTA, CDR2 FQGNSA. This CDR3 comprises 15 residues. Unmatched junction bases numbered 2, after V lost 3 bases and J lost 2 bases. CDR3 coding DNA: TGTGCCAGCAGCTTGGACAGGGGTGGCAATCAGCCCCAGCATTTT. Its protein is CASSLDRGGNQPQHF.

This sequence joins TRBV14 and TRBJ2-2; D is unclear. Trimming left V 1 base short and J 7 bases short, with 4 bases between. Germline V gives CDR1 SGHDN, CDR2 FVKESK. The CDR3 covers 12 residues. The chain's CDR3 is CASSQVSGELFF. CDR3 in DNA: TGTGCCAGCAGCCAAGTGAGCGGGGAGCTGTTTTTT.

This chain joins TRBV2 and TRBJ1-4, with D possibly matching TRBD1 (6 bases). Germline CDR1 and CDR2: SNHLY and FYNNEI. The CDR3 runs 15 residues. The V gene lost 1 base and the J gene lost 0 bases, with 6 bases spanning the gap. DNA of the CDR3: TGTGCCAGCAGTGAAGGGACAGCAACTAATGAAAAACTGTTTTTT. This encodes CASSEGTATNEKLFF.

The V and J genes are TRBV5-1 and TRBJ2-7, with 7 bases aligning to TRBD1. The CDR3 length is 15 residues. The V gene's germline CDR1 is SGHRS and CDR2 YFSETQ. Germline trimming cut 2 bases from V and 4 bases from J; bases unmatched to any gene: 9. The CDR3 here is CASSLVGQMQYEQYF. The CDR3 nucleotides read TGCGCCAGCAGCTTAGTGGGACAGATGCAATACGAGCAGTACTTC.

The CDR3 is CASSPGQAYEQYF. The CDR3 DNA reads TGTGCCAGCAGTCCGGGACAGGCCTACGAGCAGTACTTC. The genes are TRBV9 and TRBJ2-7, with 8 bases aligning to TRBD1. CDR3 length: 13 amino acids. J lost 2 bases, V lost 5 bases, and 3 bases had no gene match. Per germline, CDR1 SGDLS and CDR2 YYNGEE.

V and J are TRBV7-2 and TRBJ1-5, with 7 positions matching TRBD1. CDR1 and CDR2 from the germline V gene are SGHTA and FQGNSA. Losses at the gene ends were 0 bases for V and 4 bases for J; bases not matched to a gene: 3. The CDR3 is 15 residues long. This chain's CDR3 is CASSLAGQLNQPQHF. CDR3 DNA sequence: TGTGCCAGCAGCTTAGCGGGACAGCTGAATCAGCCCCAGCATTTT.

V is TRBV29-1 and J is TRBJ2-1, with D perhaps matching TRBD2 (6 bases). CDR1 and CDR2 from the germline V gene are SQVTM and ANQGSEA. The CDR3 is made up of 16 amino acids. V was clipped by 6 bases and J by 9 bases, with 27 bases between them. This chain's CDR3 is CSVHVQGNHHGSEQFF. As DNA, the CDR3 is TGCAGCGTCCACGTTCAAGGGAACCACCACGGGAGTGAGCAGTTCTTC.

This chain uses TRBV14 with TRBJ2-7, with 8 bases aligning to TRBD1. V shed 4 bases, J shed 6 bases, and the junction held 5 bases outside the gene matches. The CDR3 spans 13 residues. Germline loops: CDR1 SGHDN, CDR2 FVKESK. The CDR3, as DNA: TGTGCCAGCAGCCCCTCCGGACAGGGCGAGCAGTACTTC. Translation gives CASSPSGQGEQYF.